The entry below describes one TCR beta chain. These data originate in a study of beta chain features in type 1 diabetes. Once sorted, every population was more than 98% pure. CDR1 and CDR2 from the germline V gene are SQVTM and ANQGSEA. Trimming left V 8 bases short and J 8 bases short, with 19 bases between. There are 13 residues in the CDR3. The sequenced template was cDNA made from the entire isolated RNA. The assay was immunoSEQ multiplex PCR, and TCRdb's table has in-frame clones only and misses some. Among hundreds of thousands of clones listed, approximately 28% were seen once. The sequence derives from a man between 18 and 35 years old in good health. Sample: naive CD4+ T cells from blood. The V and J genes are TRBV29-1 and TRBJ2-1, with D possibly being TRBD2 (6 bases). DNA of the CDR3: TGCAGCCTGGAGGGAGCCAACGGCGATGAGCAGTTCTTC. It is translated as CSLEGANGDEQFF.